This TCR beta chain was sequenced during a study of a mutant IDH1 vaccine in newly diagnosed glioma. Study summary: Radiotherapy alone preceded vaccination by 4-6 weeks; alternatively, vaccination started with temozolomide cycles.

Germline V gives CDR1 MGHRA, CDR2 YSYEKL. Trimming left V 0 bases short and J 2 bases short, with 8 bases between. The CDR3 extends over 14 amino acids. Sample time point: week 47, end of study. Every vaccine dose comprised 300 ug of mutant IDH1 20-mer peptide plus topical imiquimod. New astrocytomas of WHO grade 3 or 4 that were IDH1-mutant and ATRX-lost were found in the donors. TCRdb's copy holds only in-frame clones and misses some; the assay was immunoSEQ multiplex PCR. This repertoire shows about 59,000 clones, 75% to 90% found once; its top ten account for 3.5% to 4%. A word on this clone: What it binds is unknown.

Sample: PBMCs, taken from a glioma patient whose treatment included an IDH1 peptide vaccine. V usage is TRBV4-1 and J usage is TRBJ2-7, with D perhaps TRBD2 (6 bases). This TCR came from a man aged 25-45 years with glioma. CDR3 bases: TGCGCCAGCAGCCAAGAGGGACTCACCTACGAGCAGTACTTC. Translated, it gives CASSQEGLTYEQYF.